This T cell receptor (beta chain) was recorded in a study of blood T cell repertoires in COVID-19. Study-level background: Sites in the United States, Italy and Spain provided acute and convalescent COVID-19 samples. PBMCs, B-cell-depleted T cells, or T cells were the source of the cDNA or gDNA that made up the material.

The CDR3 totals 13 residues. Germline CDR1 reads SGHRS; CDR2 reads YFSETQ. V was clipped by 4 bases and J by 2 bases; unmatched bases: 2. How the authors handled the data: Amplification from reference gene primers served as the basis for estimated nucleated cell counts. Libraries were prepared by immunoSEQ multiplex PCR; TCRdb keeps only in-frame clonotypes and omits some of them. V and J calls and clone size are copied from that table; D and trimming were computed from the DNA. The profile shows around 56,000 clones, 81% of them singletons. This sequence joins TRBV5-1 and TRBJ2-5, with 7 bases matching TRBD2. The TCR originated in a woman aged 80 or older with active or convalescent COVID-19. The sequenced sample was peripheral blood. The CDR3: CASSGAGQETQYF. Written as DNA, the CDR3 is TGCGCCAGCAGCGGAGCGGGGCAAGAGACCCAGTACTTC.